Shown below are 11 T cell receptor beta chains from a single sample sequenced in a study of T cells in Graves' hyperthyroidism and ophthalmopathy. TCR beta CDR3 regions were amplified from RNA. The HTBI primer set served for first-round RT-PCR of the TCR CDR3. TCRdb called the multiplex PCR reads again in MiXCR, with one record for every CDR3 protein. The sample has 600,000 to 700,000 distinct CDR3 sequences, about 15% seen once. The specimen was blood. Source of these receptors: a woman between 40 and 50 years old with Graves' ophthalmopathy.

At least ten counts were recorded for this clonotype. The chain couples TRBV27 to TRBJ1-1; TRBD1 is a possible D gene (5 bases). Trimming removed 4 bases from V and 5 bases from J, with 14 bases in between. The CDR3 runs to 14 residues. Germline CDR1 reads MNHEY; CDR2 reads SMNVEV (reference sequence). CDR3 sequence reads: CASSWGDGWTEAFF. The CDR3 DNA reads TGTGCCAGCAGTTGGGGCGACGGTTGGACTGAAGCTTTCTTT.

This clonotype was seen at least ten times. The V call is TRBV10-3, the J call TRBJ2-5; D is perhaps TRBD1 (6 bases). The CDR3 has 13 amino acids. Trimming pared 3 bases from V and 2 bases from J, leaving 7 bases between. Germline values: CDR1 ENHRY, CDR2 SYGVKD. CDR3 nucleotides: TGTGCCATCAGTGAAGGGACACAAGAGACCCAGTACTTC. Translated, it gives CAISEGTQETQYF.

In its sample, this clonotype was seen many times. V and J are TRBV20-1 and TRBJ2-1, with D possibly TRBD1 on 6 matching bases. The V end was cut by 3 bases, the J end by 6 bases, with 24 bases between. Per germline, CDR1 DFQATT and CDR2 SNEGSKA (reference sequence). This CDR3 contains 17 residues. In nucleotides, the CDR3 is TGCAGTGCTAGTCTAGGGCAAACAGGGTATTGGGGCAATGAGCAGTTCTTC. It specifies CSASLGQTGYWGNEQFF.

The chain joins TRBV5-1 to TRBJ2-2; unclear D gene. The germline V gene encodes CDR1 SGHRS and CDR2 YFSETQ. The CDR3 spans 16 residues. Trimming removed 0 bases at V and 5 bases at J, with 14 bases between. CDR3 nucleotide sequence: TGCGCCAGCAGCTTGGCCGGGTCCACCAGGACCGGGGAGCTGTTTTTT. Protein product: CASSLAGSTRTGELFF. Supplemented by reference TRBV5-1 and TRBJ2-2, the full variable domain reads KAGVTQTPRYLIKTRGQQVTLSCSPISGHRSVSWYQQTPGQGLQFLFEYFSETQRNKGNFPGRFSGRQFSNSRSEMNVSTLELGDSALYLCASSLAGSTRTGELFFGEGSRLTVL.

This clonotype was found many times. The chain recombines TRBV2 with TRBJ1-2, with a tentative D call TRBD1 (5 bases). Germline loops: CDR1 SNHLY, CDR2 FYNNEI. The V end was cut by 4 bases, the J end by 6 bases, with 12 bases between. The length of the CDR3 is 13 residues. The CDR3 bases are TGTGCCAGCAGTGGGGACTCAAACGATGGCTACACCTTC. Its translation: CASSGDSNDGYTF.

There are many counts of this clonotype. This chain links TRBV12-3 or TRBV12-4 with TRBJ2-7; D may match TRBD1 or TRBD2 (5 bases each). V was shortened by 7 bases and J by 6 bases, with 22 bases between the two germline ends. The CDR3 length is 15 residues. The CDR3 is CASTHPGPTKGEQYF. DNA for the CDR3: TGTGCCAGCACCCATCCGGGACCCACGAAGGGCGAGCAGTACTTC.

This clonotype was seen many times. This chain joins TRBV12-3 or TRBV12-4 and TRBJ1-1; D is unclear. The CDR3 is made up of 13 amino acids. Trimming shortened V by 2 bases and J by 4 bases, and 8 bases separated the two germline ends. This CDR3 is CASSLLGGTEAFF. The CDR3 DNA is TGTGCCAGCAGTTTATTGGGTGGCACTGAAGCTTTCTTT.

Ten or more counts support this clonotype. The chain is built from TRBV7-9 and TRBJ2-7; D ambiguous. V was pared by 6 bases and J by 3 bases, with 18 bases between. The CDR3 covers 15 residues. CDR1 is SEHNR, CDR2 FQNEAQ, per germline (reference sequence). The CDR3 region has the DNA TGTGCCAGCAGGCCCGGTTTAGACAACCGCTACGAGCAGTACTTC. Encoded protein: CASRPGLDNRYEQYF.

This clonotype was detected ten times or more. The chain is built from TRBV6-5 and TRBJ1-1, with 7 bases identical to TRBD1. CDR1 and CDR2 from the germline V gene are MNHEY and SVGAGI. The CDR3 is 16 amino acids. The V gene end was trimmed by 2 bases and the J gene end by 0 bases; junction bases not matched to a gene: 6. The CDR3 spells CASSYPIQGMNTEAFF. CDR3 nucleotide sequence: TGTGCCAGCAGTTACCCCATACAGGGGATGAACACTGAAGCTTTCTTT.

V and J are TRBV30 and TRBJ2-7; D unclear. Germline CDR1 reads GTSNPN; CDR2 reads SVGIG (reference sequence). V shed 5 bases and J shed 0 bases, with 8 bases lying between them. This CDR3 region has 12 residues. The CDR3 bases are TGTGCCTGGGGACGACACTCCTACGAGCAGTACTTC. As protein: CAWGRHSYEQYF.

This clonotype has a count of ten or more. The chain joins TRBV28 to TRBJ1-3; D gene ambiguous. This CDR3 is 16 amino acids long. Germline assignment: CDR1 MDHEN and CDR2 SYDVKM. V was pared by 3 bases and J by 0 bases, with 12 bases between. This chain's CDR3 is CASSLITPSSGNTIYF. The CDR3 DNA reads as TGTGCCAGCAGTTTGATTACCCCGAGCTCTGGAAACACCATATATTTT. Full variable domain (rest looked up from reference TRBV28 and TRBJ1-3): DVKVTQSSRYLVKRTGEKVFLECVQDMDHENMFWYRQDPGLGLRLIYFSYDVKMKEKGDIPEGYSVSREKKERFSLILESASTNQTSMYLCASSLITPSSGNTIYFGEGSWLTVV.